This TCR beta chain is from a study of blood T cell repertoires in COVID-19. V was clipped by 1 base and J by 4 bases, with 4 bases between them. Germline lookup yields CDR1 LNHNV and CDR2 YYDKDF (reference sequence). CDR3 length: 13 amino acids. Methods used by the authors: It was from reference gene primer amplification that nucleated cell counts were estimated. TCRdb's table, derived via immunoSEQ multiplex PCR, lists solely in-frame clones and lacks some. That table supplies the V and J calls and clone size; D and trimming were determined from the DNA. The sample includes about 190,000 clones, about 80% of them seen just once. This clone has more than one count but fewer than ten.

Sequenced: peripheral blood. The receptor's source is a man aged 30 to 45 with active or convalescent COVID-19. The J gene is TRBJ2-2, the V gene TRBV15; D is uncertain. The CDR3 nucleotides read TGTGCCACCAGCAGAGTCGTCACCGGGGAGCTGTTTTTT. Its protein product is CATSRVVTGELFF.